The 21 T cell receptor beta chains below come from one sample, sequenced in a study of blood T cell repertoires in COVID-19. The data were produced by immunoSEQ multiplex PCR, yet TCRdb's version contains in-frame clones alone and is incomplete. Of approximately 210,000 clones listed, roughly four fifths are singletons. Sequenced input: peripheral blood. These receptors came from a woman aged 40-49 years with acute or convalescent COVID-19.

This sequence joins TRBV15 and TRBJ1-4; D gene ambiguous. The germline V gene has CDR1 LNHNV and CDR2 YYDKDF (reference sequence). CDR3 size: 14 residues. Trimming removed 4 bases from V and 8 bases from J, with 14 bases in between. The CDR3 here is CATSTPSTSEKLFF. In DNA, the CDR3 is TGTGCCACCAGCACACCCTCCACTAGCGAAAAACTGTTTTTT.

The rearrangement uses TRBV7-6 and TRBJ2-3; 8 nucleotides line up with TRBD1. Germline loops: CDR1 SGHVS, CDR2 FNYEAQ. This CDR3 is 16 amino acids long. V shed 4 bases, J shed 3 bases, and the junction held 9 bases outside the gene matches. The CDR3: CASSSSTGGRTDTQYF. The DNA for the CDR3 is TGTGCCAGCAGCTCATCAACAGGGGGGCGGACAGATACGCAGTATTTT.

V usage is TRBV27 and J usage is TRBJ2-3, with D possibly being TRBD2 (6 bases). This CDR3 comprises 15 residues. V was cut by 4 bases and J by 2 bases, with 13 bases left in between. Germline-derived CDR1 and CDR2 are MNHEY and SMNVEV (reference sequence). CDR3 residues: CASSSMLAFTDTQYF. The CDR3 coding sequence is TGTGCCAGCAGTTCAATGCTAGCGTTCACAGATACGCAGTATTTT.

This clone was detected only a few times. V is TRBV24-1 and J is TRBJ2-7, with D tentatively TRBD2 (6 bases). The CDR3 totals 13 residues. Germline V gives CDR1 KGHDR, CDR2 SFDVKD. V lost 7 bases to trimming and J lost 1 base, with 10 bases between them. The CDR3 DNA sequence: TGTGCCACCAGCCCTAGCGCTTCCTACGAGCAGTACTTC. Translated: CATSPSASYEQYF.

The gene calls are TRBV5-1 and TRBJ2-1; TRBD2 might be the D (6 bases). CDR3 length: 16 residues. CDR1 is SGHRS, CDR2 YFSETQ, per germline. Trimming took off 4 bases at V and 9 bases at J, with 23 bases between the two ends. CDR3 DNA: TGCGCCAGCAGCGAAACGGTGGGCGGGGCGGCCGGTGAGCAGTTCTTC. Its translation is CASSETVGGAAGEQFF. Variable domain in full (rest from reference TRBV5-1 and TRBJ2-1): KAGVTQTPRYLIKTRGQQVTLSCSPISGHRSVSWYQQTPGQGLQFLFEYFSETQRNKGNFPGRFSGRQFSNSRSEMNVSTLELGDSALYLCASSETVGGAAGEQFFGPGTRLTVL.

This CDR3 reads CASSGTSGGYEQYF. In DNA form, the CDR3 reads TGTGCCAGCAGTGGGACTAGCGGGGGTTACGAGCAGTACTTC. The rearrangement joins TRBV2 to TRBJ2-7; 13 nucleotides match TRBD2. This CDR3 contains 14 residues. Germline values: CDR1 SNHLY, CDR2 FYNNEI. V lost 4 bases to trimming and J lost 4 bases; unmatched junction nucleotides: 1.

This chain joins TRBV2 and TRBJ2-1; 12 bases align to TRBD2. Trimming cost V 8 bases and J 15 bases; bases outside gene matches: 17. This CDR3 region has 15 residues. Germline values: CDR1 SNHLY, CDR2 FYNNEI. In DNA form, the CDR3 reads TGTGCCAGCGTCCGAGAGGCTAGCGGGGGGGCAGGCCTGTTCTTC. Translating it yields CASVREASGGAGLFF.

This chain connects TRBV9 to TRBJ2-3, with D possibly matching TRBD2 (7 bases). V lost 2 bases and J 6 bases, leaving 13 bases between the germline ends. This CDR3 contains 14 residues. The germline V gene has CDR1 SGDLS and CDR2 YYNGEE. DNA for the CDR3: TGTGCCAGCAGCGTGGGGGGGCTGGCCGATACGCAGTATTTT. Translated, it gives CASSVGGLADTQYF.

The gene calls are TRBV11-2 and TRBJ1-1; weak D call: TRBD1 (5 bases). Looked up from germline, CDR1 is SGHAT and CDR2 is FQNNGV. The CDR3 sequence is 17 residues long. Between the trimmed V and J ends, which lost 1 base and 0 bases, there was a span of 15 bases. The CDR3 loop is CASSLGAGVRVNTEAFF. In nucleotides, the CDR3 is TGTGCCAGCAGCTTAGGGGCGGGGGTCAGGGTGAACACTGAAGCTTTCTTT.

The chain combines TRBV6-5 with TRBJ2-1, with 13 bases aligning to TRBD2. The CDR3 has 16 residues. J gave up 10 bases and V 4 bases, and 10 bases lay outside the gene matches. Germline CDR1 and CDR2: MNHEY and SVGAGI. CDR3 sequence reads: CASSSVRLAGGREQFF. The CDR3, as DNA: TGTGCCAGCAGTTCAGTTCGACTAGCGGGAGGACGAGAGCAGTTCTTC.

J is TRBJ2-1 and V is TRBV2, with TRBD2 matching over 10 bases. With V trimmed by 7 bases and J by 9 bases, 12 bases remained unmatched. The CDR3 has 15 amino acids. Germline V CDR1 and CDR2: SNHLY, FYNNEI. The CDR3 here is CASISSSGSFGEQFF. The DNA for the CDR3 is TGTGCCAGCATTTCTTCTAGCGGGAGTTTTGGTGAGCAGTTCTTC.

J is TRBJ1-5 and V is TRBV18, with D perhaps matching TRBD1 (5 bases). The V gene's germline CDR1 is KGHSH and CDR2 LQKENI. V dropped 0 bases and J dropped 1 base, with 10 bases sitting between them. The CDR3 consists of 16 residues. The CDR3 nucleotides read TGTGCCAGCTCACCACCGGGGGGGGTGAGCAATCAGCCCCAGCATTTT. This codes for CASSPPGGVSNQPQHF.

The chain links TRBV5-1 to TRBJ1-2, with D perhaps TRBD1 (5 bases). The V gene lost 5 bases and the J gene lost 8 bases, with 25 bases spanning the gap. This CDR3 comprises 16 residues. In germline, CDR1 is SGHRS, CDR2 YFSETQ. DNA for the CDR3: TGCGCCAGCAGGCTGACAATGGGTAGCCAGGGAGGCGGCTACACCTTC. Translated: CASRLTMGSQGGGYTF.

The chain employs TRBV27 and TRBJ2-7; 8 bases map to TRBD1. The CDR3 has 14 amino acids. The ends lost 11 bases at V and 5 bases at J; junction bases unmatched: 14. Germline-derived CDR1 and CDR2 are MNHEY and SMNVEV (reference sequence). CDR3 sequence reads: CAVGRIGQGNEQYF. CDR3 in DNA: TGTGCCGTAGGACGGATAGGACAGGGAAACGAGCAGTACTTC.

This clone has a count of ten or more. The chain links TRBV9 to TRBJ2-7; no clear D gene. This CDR3 comprises 13 residues. V was pared by 3 bases and J by 3 bases, with 10 bases between. Germline V gene data show CDR1 as SGDLS and CDR2 as YYNGEE. CDR3 sequence reads: CASSASGFYEQYF. CDR3 DNA sequence: TGTGCCAGCAGCGCCAGTGGTTTCTACGAGCAGTACTTC.

This chain joins TRBV5-4 and TRBJ2-5, with a tentative D call TRBD2 (5 bases). V was cut by 4 bases and J by 2 bases, with 12 bases left in between. Germline loops: CDR1 SGHNT, CDR2 YYREEE (reference sequence). CDR3 size: 14 residues. The CDR3 sequence is CASSGGVGQETQYF. CDR3 sequence (DNA): TGTGCCAGCAGCGGAGGCGTAGGGCAAGAGACCCAGTACTTC.

This clone was found a few times. The V gene is TRBV15, the J gene TRBJ2-5, with D possibly TRBD2 on 6 matching bases. Germline V gene lookup returns CDR1 LNHNV and CDR2 YYDKDF (reference sequence). This CDR3 region has 15 residues. Trimming removed 3 bases at V and 1 base at J, with 12 bases between. The DNA for the CDR3 is TGTGCCACCAGCAGGTATGGAGGGATCCAAGAGACCCAGTACTTC. As protein: CATSRYGGIQETQYF.

The V gene is TRBV12-3 or TRBV12-4, the J gene TRBJ1-1; D perhaps matches TRBD1 (5 bases). V gave up 8 bases and J gave up 2 bases, with 12 bases separating them. This CDR3 is 13 amino acids long. The CDR3 reads CASQKTVNTEAFF. The CDR3 bases are TGTGCCAGCCAAAAGACAGTCAACACTGAAGCTTTCTTT.

This clone turned up a few times. This chain joins TRBV10-3 and TRBJ2-7, with 7 bases lining up with TRBD2. V shed 0 bases, J shed 6 bases, and the junction held 11 bases outside the gene matches. This CDR3 comprises 16 residues. From germline, CDR1 is ENHRY and CDR2 SYGVKD. DNA for the CDR3: TGTGCCATCAGTGAGTCAATAAGGGACTACGGGGTCGAGCAGTACTTC. The encoded protein is CAISESIRDYGVEQYF.

Ten or more counts support this clone. The chain is built from TRBV6-6 and TRBJ2-5; tentatively, D is TRBD2 (6 bases). The CDR3 consists of 13 residues. The V end lost 7 bases, the J end lost 5 bases, and 14 bases lay between the germline ends. Germline values: CDR1 MNHNY, CDR2 SVGAGI (reference sequence). CDR3 coding DNA: TGTGCCAGCACCGTTGGGCTAGCGGAGACCCAGTACTTC. Translating gives CASTVGLAETQYF.

Only a few counts were recorded for this clone. The chain couples TRBV19 to TRBJ1-2; 10 nucleotides match TRBD1. V dropped 5 bases and J dropped 8; count of bases not matched to a gene: 8. Looked up from germline, CDR1 is LNHDA and CDR2 is SQIVND (reference sequence). This CDR3 comprises 14 residues. The CDR3 here is CASSVGQGTGGYTF. DNA of the CDR3: TGTGCCAGTAGTGTGGGACAGGGGACGGGAGGCTACACCTTC.